This TCR beta chain derives from a study of graft-versus-host responses after intestinal transplantation. The CDR3 spans 14 residues. The germline V gene encodes CDR1 MRHNA and CDR2 SNTAGT. Trimming stripped 3 bases from V and 3 bases from J, with 10 bases between. Repertoires were generated with immunoSEQ multiplex PCR, while TCRdb's copy carries only in-frame clones and drops some. The table has over 75,000 clones, about 82% seen once; the top ten hold approximately 1.5%. Study observations and caveats: Some patients had graft-donor T cell macrochimerism. In their allografts, the ratios of graft-versus-host to host-versus-graft T cell clones were high.

This clone has only a few counts. Its matching antigen is unknown. V usage is TRBV6-4 and J usage is TRBJ2-3; D possibly corresponds to TRBD1 (6 bases). This TCR came from a human patient who received an intestinal transplant, so some T cells may come from the graft donor. Specimen: PBMCs, collected 255 days after intestinal transplant. DNA of the CDR3: TGTGCCAGCAGTGATGGACAGCAAACAGATACGCAGTATTTT. It codes for CASSDGQQTDTQYF.